The subject of this entry is one T cell receptor beta chain. Data came from immunoSEQ multiplex PCR; TCRdb stores just in-frame clones and leaves some out. The table lists 95,000 to 150,000 clones, 85% to 95% of them singletons. This CDR3 is 16 amino acids long. Germline assignment: CDR1 SGDLS and CDR2 YYNGEE. J lost 1 base, V lost 0 bases, and 6 bases had no gene match. This entry belongs to a study of OX40 agonist ivuxolimab in advanced cancers. The chain carries TRBV9 and TRBJ1-1, with TRBD1 matching 7 bases. The TCR comes from an adult with an advanced solid tumor such as melanoma, head and neck, liver or kidney cancer. The material sequenced was CD4+ or CD8+ T cells sorted from blood, taken in a trial of the OX40 agonist ivuxolimab. CDR3 loop: CASSVVGQAWNTEAFF. The CDR3 DNA follows: TGTGCCAGCAGCGTAGTAGGACAGGCCTGGAACACTGAAGCTTTCTTT.